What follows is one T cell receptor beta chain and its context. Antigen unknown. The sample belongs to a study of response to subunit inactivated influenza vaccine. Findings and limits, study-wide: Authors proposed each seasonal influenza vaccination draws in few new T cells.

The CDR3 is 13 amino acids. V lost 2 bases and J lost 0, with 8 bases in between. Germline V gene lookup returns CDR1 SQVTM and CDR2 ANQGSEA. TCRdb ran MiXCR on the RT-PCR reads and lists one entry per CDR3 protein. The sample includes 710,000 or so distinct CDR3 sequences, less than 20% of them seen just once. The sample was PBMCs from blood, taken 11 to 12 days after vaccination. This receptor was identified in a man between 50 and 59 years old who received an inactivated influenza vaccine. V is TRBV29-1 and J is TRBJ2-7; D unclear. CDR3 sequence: CSVERSNSYEQYF. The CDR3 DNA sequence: TGCAGCGTTGAAAGGTCAAACTCCTACGAGCAGTACTTC.